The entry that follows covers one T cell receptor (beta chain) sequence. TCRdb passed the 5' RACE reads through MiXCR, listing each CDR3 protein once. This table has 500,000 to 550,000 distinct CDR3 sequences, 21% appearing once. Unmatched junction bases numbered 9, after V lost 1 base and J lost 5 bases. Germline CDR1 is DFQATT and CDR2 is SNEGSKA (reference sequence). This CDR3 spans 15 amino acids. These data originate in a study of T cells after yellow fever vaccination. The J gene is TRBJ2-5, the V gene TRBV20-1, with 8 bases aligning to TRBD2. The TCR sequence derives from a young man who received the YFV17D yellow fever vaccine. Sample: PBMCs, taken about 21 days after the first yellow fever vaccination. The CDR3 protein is CSARGVRGAGETQYF. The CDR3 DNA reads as TGCAGTGCTAGAGGGGTGCGGGGGGCCGGTGAGACCCAGTACTTC.